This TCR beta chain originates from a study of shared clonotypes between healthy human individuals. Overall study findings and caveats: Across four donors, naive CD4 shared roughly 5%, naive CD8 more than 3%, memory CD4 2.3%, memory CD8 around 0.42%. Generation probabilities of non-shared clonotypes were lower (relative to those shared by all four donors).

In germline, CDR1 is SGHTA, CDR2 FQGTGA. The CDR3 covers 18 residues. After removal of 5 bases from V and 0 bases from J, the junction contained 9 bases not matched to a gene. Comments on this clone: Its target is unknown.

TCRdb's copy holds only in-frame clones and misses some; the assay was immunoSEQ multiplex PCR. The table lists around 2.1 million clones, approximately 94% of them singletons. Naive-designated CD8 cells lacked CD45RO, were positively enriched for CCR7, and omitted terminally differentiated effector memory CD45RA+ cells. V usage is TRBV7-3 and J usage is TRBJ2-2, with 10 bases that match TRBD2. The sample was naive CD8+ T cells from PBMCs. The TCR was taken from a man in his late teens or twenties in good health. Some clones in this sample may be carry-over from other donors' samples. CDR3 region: CASSPHSLAGANTGELFF. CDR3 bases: TGTGCCAGCAGCCCACATAGCCTAGCGGGAGCGAACACCGGGGAGCTGTTTTTT.